This TCR beta chain was sequenced for a study of T cell changes during pregnancy in multiple sclerosis (dated by TCRdb to the late 2010s). Turning to the overall study: Changes in the T cell repertoire over the course of pregnancy were examined in this study in women with multiple sclerosis.

Library prep was done by the immunoSEQ multiplex PCR assay. The table was pulled from immuneACCESS by TCRdb, which kept in-frame rearrangements only. Such tables lose some clones; where checked, under half of the loss comes from unresolved V genes, and the rest has no known cause. Present in this sample are over 55,000 clones, 85% to 95% of which were seen just once. The top ten hold under 3.5% of the sample. Sequences SGDLS (CDR1) and YYNGEE (CDR2) are obtained from the germline V gene. Including the terminal cysteine and phenylalanine, the CDR3 comprises 15 residues. Kept here is only the CDR3 DNA, which spans 45 bases and is read in frame from base 1. The junction shows trimming of 3 bases on V and 5 bases on J, and the gene matches do not reach 5 bases of it. A word on this clone: The antigen it recognizes is unknown. No base-level quality is on record; no much larger clone is a single base apart.

The receptor was isolated from a female donor in good health, enrolled as a control in a pregnancy study. The receptor chain draws on TRBV9 and TRBJ2-7, and TRBD2 matches 13 of the central bases. The sample here was CD8+ T cells from peripheral blood mononuclear cells, taken in the third trimester of pregnancy. CDR3 region: CASSGGTSGVHEQYF. The DNA is TGTGCCAGCAGCGGCGGGACTAGCGGGGTCCACGAGCAGTACTTC.